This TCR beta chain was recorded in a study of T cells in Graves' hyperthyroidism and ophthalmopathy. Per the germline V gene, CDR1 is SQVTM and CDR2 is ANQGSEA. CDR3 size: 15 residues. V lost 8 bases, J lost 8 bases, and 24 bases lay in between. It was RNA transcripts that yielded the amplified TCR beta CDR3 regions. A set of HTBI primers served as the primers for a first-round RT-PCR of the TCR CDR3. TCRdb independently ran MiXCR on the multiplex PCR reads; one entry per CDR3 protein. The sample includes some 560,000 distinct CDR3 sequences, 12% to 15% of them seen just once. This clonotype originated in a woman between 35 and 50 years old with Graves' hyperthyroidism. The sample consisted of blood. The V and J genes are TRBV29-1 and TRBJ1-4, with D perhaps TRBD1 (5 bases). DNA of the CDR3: TGCAGCCCCATTTCTGGGGCCGCCGCTAGCGAAAAACTGTTTTTT. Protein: CSPISGAAASEKLFF.